This entry lists 14 T cell receptor beta chains sequenced from one sample in a study of blood T cell repertoires in COVID-19. This table comes from immunoSEQ multiplex PCR, and its TCRdb copy is limited to in-frame clones, with some not included. The sample includes roughly 400,000 clones, 80% to 90% of them seen just once. The sample comprised PBMCs or T cells enriched from blood (not recorded which). Source of these receptors: a man under 40 who had recovered from COVID-19.

The chain has TRBV5-1 and TRBJ1-1, with 7 bases aligning to TRBD1. In germline, CDR1 is SGHRS, CDR2 YFSETQ. The CDR3 extends over 15 amino acids. The V gene end was trimmed by 4 bases and the J gene end by 1 base; junction bases not matched to a gene: 7. CDR3 sequence: CASSQTGTANTEAFF. For the CDR3, the DNA is TGCGCCAGCAGCCAAACCGGGACAGCGAACACTGAAGCTTTCTTT.

The V gene is TRBV2, the J gene TRBJ2-2, with TRBD2 identical over 13 bases. The CDR3 covers 17 residues. Looked up from germline, CDR1 is SNHLY and CDR2 is FYNNEI. With V trimmed by 6 bases and J by 4 bases, 8 bases remained unmatched. In DNA form, the CDR3 reads TGTGCCAGCAGCATTGGACTAGCGGGGGTCAGCACCGGGGAGCTGTTTTTT. Protein product: CASSIGLAGVSTGELFF.

The CDR3 nucleotides read TGTGCCAGCAGCCGGGGACAGGGGGAATACAATGAGCAGTTCTTC. Translated: CASSRGQGEYNEQFF. The V call is TRBV7-2, the J call TRBJ2-1; 11 positions match TRBD1. Germline V CDR1 and CDR2: SGHTA, FQGNSA. The CDR3 spans 15 residues. Trimming at V came to 5 bases and at J to 4 bases, leaving 4 bases not matched to a gene. Full variable domain (remainder filled in from reference TRBV7-2 and TRBJ2-1): GAGVSQSPSNKVTEKGKDVELRCDPISGHTALYWYRQSLGQGLEFLIYFQGNSAPDKSGLPSDRFSAERTGGSVSTLTIQRTQQEDSAVYLCASSRGQGEYNEQFFGPGTRLTVL.

The chain uses TRBV4-1 and TRBJ2-1; 9 bases match TRBD1. Trimming removed 4 bases from V and 7 bases from J; junction bases left unmatched: 11. This CDR3 region has 16 residues. Germline loops: CDR1 MGHRA, CDR2 YSYEKL. The CDR3 spells CASSPQLGQGQNEQFF. The CDR3 bases are TGCGCCAGCAGCCCCCAATTGGGACAGGGTCAAAATGAGCAGTTCTTC.

This clone appeared a few times. The chain is built from TRBV5-1 and TRBJ2-7, with TRBD2 matching 15 bases. There are 22 residues in the CDR3. V gave up 4 bases and J gave up 0 bases; unmatched junction bases: 20. Germline CDR1 SGHRS, CDR2 YFSETQ. The CDR3 spells CASSLERQRTSGRAPLSYEQYF. CDR3 bases: TGCGCCAGCAGCCTGGAACGTCAGAGGACTAGCGGGAGGGCCCCCCTCTCCTACGAGCAGTACTTC.

In this sample, this clone turned up once. The rearrangement joins TRBV30 to TRBJ1-5; 8 nucleotides match TRBD1. The CDR3 is 13 residues long. Germline-derived CDR1 and CDR2 are GTSNPN and SVGIG (reference sequence). With 2 bases clipped from V and 8 bases from J, the junction kept 5 bases outside the gene matches. The CDR3 is CAWSSRGREPQHF. The DNA for the CDR3 is TGTGCCTGGAGTAGCAGGGGGCGGGAGCCCCAGCATTTT.

The CDR3 reads CASSFLRVTGEAFF. The DNA for the CDR3 is TGTGCCAGCAGTTTCTTACGGGTAACAGGAGAAGCTTTCTTT. This chain uses TRBV28 with TRBJ1-1; D is possibly TRBD1 (5 bases). V lost 3 bases to trimming and J lost 8 bases, with 16 bases between them. Germline V gene data show CDR1 as MDHEN and CDR2 as SYDVKM. CDR3 length: 14 amino acids.

The rearrangement uses TRBV7-6 and TRBJ2-3, with 11 bases aligning to TRBD2. In germline, CDR1 is SGHVS, CDR2 FNYEAQ. V trimming: 6 bases; J trimming: 3 bases; junction bases outside the gene matches: 14. The CDR3 extends over 18 amino acids. CDR3 loop: CASRSIAGGPFGTDTQYF. CDR3 nucleotides: TGTGCCAGCAGGAGTATAGCGGGAGGGCCGTTCGGTACAGATACGCAGTATTTT.

The chain combines TRBV28 with TRBJ2-3; D is perhaps TRBD2 (6 bases). Per germline, CDR1 MDHEN and CDR2 SYDVKM. CDR3 length equals 15 residues. Trimming removed 6 bases from V and 3 bases from J, with 16 bases in between. CDR3: CASSKLNSGTDTQYF. The CDR3 DNA is TGTGCCAGCAGCAAGCTAAATAGCGGTACAGATACGCAGTATTTT.

The CDR3 nucleotides read TGTGCCAGCAGTTTCTTGGGGGGGCGGAATGAGCAGTTCTTC. Amino acid sequence: CASSFLGGRNEQFF. The V call is TRBV27, the J call TRBJ2-1; tentative D call: TRBD2 (7 bases). Per germline, CDR1 MNHEY and CDR2 SMNVEV (reference sequence). Trimming stripped 3 bases from V and 7 bases from J, with 13 bases between. The CDR3 is made up of 14 amino acids.

The rearrangement joins TRBV7-2 to TRBJ2-7; 10 nucleotides align to TRBD2. The germline V gene encodes CDR1 SGHTA and CDR2 FQGNSA. V dropped 3 bases and J dropped 5; count of bases not matched to a gene: 4. This CDR3 has 14 residues. The CDR3 nucleotides read TGTGCCAGCAGCTTTGCTAGCGGGAGCCACGAGCAGTACTTC. Amino acids: CASSFASGSHEQYF.

This chain uses TRBV9 with TRBJ1-1, with D possibly being TRBD1 (5 bases). Deletions cut 3 bases from V and 1 base from J, with 19 bases between. The CDR3 is 17 amino acids. Germline CDR1 reads SGDLS; CDR2 reads YYNGEE. CDR3 sequence (DNA): TGTGCCAGCAGCGCCACGGGCCGGAGGGGTGCGAACACTGAAGCTTTCTTT. Amino acid sequence: CASSATGRRGANTEAFF.

The chain is built from TRBV27 and TRBJ1-1; D unresolved. V was trimmed by 5 bases and J by 1 base, leaving 8 bases between them. Germline assignment: CDR1 MNHEY and CDR2 SMNVEV (reference sequence). The CDR3 spans 13 residues. This CDR3 reads CASSNLANTEAFF. DNA for the CDR3: TGTGCCAGCAGTAATTTAGCGAACACTGAAGCTTTCTTT.

The chain has TRBV6-5 and TRBJ1-3; the D gene is possibly TRBD1 (5 bases). CDR3 length equals 13 residues. Looked up from germline, CDR1 is MNHEY and CDR2 is SVGAGI. The V end was cut by 5 bases, the J end by 3 bases, with 8 bases between. CDR3 protein: CASSPDSGNTIYF. The CDR3 nucleotides read TGTGCCAGCAGTCCAGACAGTGGAAACACCATATATTTT.